This T cell receptor (beta chain) emerged from a study of T cell changes during pregnancy in multiple sclerosis. The CDR3 is 14 amino acids. Trimming took 8 bases from V and 1 from J; bases not matched to a gene: 3. Looked up from germline, CDR1 is MDHEN and CDR2 is SYDVKM. This table comes from immunoSEQ multiplex PCR, and its TCRdb copy is limited to in-frame clones, with some not included. The sample has about 44,000 clones; about 96% are singletons. The rearrangement uses TRBV28 and TRBJ1-5, with 9 bases matching TRBD1. This receptor was obtained from a female donor with multiple sclerosis, enrolled in a pregnancy study. The source was peripheral blood, collected in the second trimester of pregnancy. The CDR3 DNA follows: TGTGCCAGCCGGACAGGGGTGAGCAATCAGCCCCAGCATTTT. Its translation: CASRTGVSNQPQHF.